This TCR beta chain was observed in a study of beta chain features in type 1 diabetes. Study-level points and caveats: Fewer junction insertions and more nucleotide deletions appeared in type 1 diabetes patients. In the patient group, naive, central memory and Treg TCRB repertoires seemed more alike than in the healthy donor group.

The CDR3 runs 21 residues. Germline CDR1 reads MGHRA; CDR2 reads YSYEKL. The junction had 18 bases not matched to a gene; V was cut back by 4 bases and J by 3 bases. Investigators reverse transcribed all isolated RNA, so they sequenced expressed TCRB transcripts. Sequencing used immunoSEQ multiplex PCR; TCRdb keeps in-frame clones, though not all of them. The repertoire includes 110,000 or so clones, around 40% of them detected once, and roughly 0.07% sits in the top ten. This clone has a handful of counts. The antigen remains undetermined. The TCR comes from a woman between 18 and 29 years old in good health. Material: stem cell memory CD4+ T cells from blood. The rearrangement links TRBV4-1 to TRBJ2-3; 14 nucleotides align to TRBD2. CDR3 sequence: CASSPSVWRLAGGPETDTQYF. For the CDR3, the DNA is TGCGCCAGCAGCCCCTCCGTTTGGAGACTAGCGGGAGGGCCGGAAACAGATACGCAGTATTTT.